One sample yielded the 9 T cell receptor beta chains listed below, sequenced in a study of blood T cell repertoires in COVID-19. Method: immunoSEQ multiplex PCR; TCRdb's copy keeps in-frame clones and lacks some. The sample carries some 150,000 clones, more than 75% recorded once. The sequenced material came from PBMCs or T cells enriched from blood (not recorded which). All receptors derive from a human donor with acute COVID-19. The donor label of this sample is uncertain.

The chain combines TRBV7-9 with TRBJ1-6; tentatively, D is TRBD1 (6 bases). Deletions cut 2 bases from V and 7 bases from J, with 15 bases between. This CDR3 spans 16 amino acids. The V gene's germline CDR1 is SEHNR and CDR2 FQNEAQ (reference sequence). The CDR3 here is CASSLLGADSNSPLHF. In DNA form, the CDR3 reads TGTGCCAGCAGCTTACTTGGGGCGGACAGCAATTCACCCCTCCACTTT.

The rearrangement uses TRBV4-1 and TRBJ1-2; 9 bases are a match to TRBD1. Per the germline V gene, CDR1 is MGHRA and CDR2 is YSYEKL. The length of the CDR3 is 18 residues. Losses at the gene ends were 0 bases for V and 0 bases for J; bases not matched to a gene: 8. The CDR3 reads CASSQEGQGPTTNYGYTF. DNA of the CDR3: TGCGCCAGCAGCCAAGAGGGACAGGGTCCGACGACTAACTATGGCTACACCTTC.

The J gene is TRBJ2-1, the V gene TRBV5-1, with D perhaps TRBD2 (6 bases). Germline V gene sequence: CDR1 SGHRS, CDR2 YFSETQ. V was trimmed by 5 bases and J by 6 bases, leaving 9 bases between them. There are 12 residues in the CDR3. The CDR3 here is CASRGSGNEQFF. The CDR3 region has the DNA TGCGCCAGCAGAGGTAGCGGCAATGAGCAGTTCTTC.

The rearrangement uses TRBV6-5 and TRBJ1-2, with 8 bases fitting TRBD1. The ends lost 4 bases at V and 3 bases at J; junction bases unmatched: 4. This CDR3 region has 14 residues. Germline V gives CDR1 MNHEY, CDR2 SVGAGI. The CDR3 loop is CASSSDRAHYGYTF. CDR3 DNA sequence: TGTGCCAGCAGTTCGGACAGGGCTCACTATGGCTACACCTTC.

J is TRBJ2-2 and V is TRBV2, with 8 positions matching TRBD2. The V gene end was trimmed by 2 bases and the J gene end by 2 bases; junction bases not matched to a gene: 7. The germline V gene has CDR1 SNHLY and CDR2 FYNNEI. This CDR3 has 17 residues. In nucleotides, the CDR3 is TGTGCCAGCAGTGAACCAGCGGGGGACCCTAACACCGGGGAGCTGTTTTTT. It yields the protein CASSEPAGDPNTGELFF.

The CDR3 bases are TGTGCCAGCAGTTACTCGAACCGACAGGGAAACACCATATATTTT. The encoded protein is CASSYSNRQGNTIYF. This chain links TRBV6-5 with TRBJ1-3; perhaps TRBD1 as D (5 bases). This CDR3 contains 15 residues. V was shortened by 0 bases and J by 4 bases, with 10 bases between the two germline ends. Per the germline V gene, CDR1 is MNHEY and CDR2 is SVGAGI.

This clone was recorded once. V gene TRBV5-6 combines with J gene TRBJ1-1; D is unresolved. Germline lookup yields CDR1 SGHDT and CDR2 YYEEEE. V gave up 7 bases and J gave up 4 bases, with 8 bases separating them. The CDR3 is 11 residues long. The CDR3 DNA reads TGTGCCAGCCCGAGTTTCACTGAAGCTTTCTTT. It specifies CASPSFTEAFF.

This chain uses TRBV7-3 with TRBJ2-1; 12 bases match TRBD1. Germline CDR1 reads SGHTA; CDR2 reads FQGTGA. Trimming removed 5 bases from V and 8 bases from J; junction bases left unmatched: 4. The CDR3 length is 14 residues. As DNA, the CDR3 is TGTGCCAGCAGCCCGGGACAGGGGGCCGATGAGCAGTTCTTC. This encodes CASSPGQGADEQFF.

This chain links TRBV30 with TRBJ2-3, with 10 bases that match TRBD2. The CDR3 has 15 residues. Germline lookup yields CDR1 GTSNPN and CDR2 SVGIG (reference sequence). The V gene end was trimmed by 4 bases and the J gene end by 5 bases; junction bases not matched to a gene: 9. This chain's CDR3 is CAWTGLAGAKDTQYF. CDR3 DNA sequence: TGTGCCTGGACGGGGCTAGCGGGGGCTAAAGATACGCAGTATTTT.